This T cell receptor (beta chain) was found in a study of blood T cell repertoires in COVID-19. Study as a whole: Material from acute and convalescent COVID-19 was sourced from the United States, Italy and Spain. T cells, B-cell-depleted T cells, or PBMCs supplied cDNA or gDNA.

The sample holds one count of this clone. This CDR3 comprises 19 residues. Trimming stripped 0 bases from V and 5 bases from J, with 20 bases between. The germline V gene encodes CDR1 LGHNA and CDR2 YSLEER. Authors' data handling: Researchers report that nucleated cell counts were estimated from reference gene primer amplification. The method was immunoSEQ multiplex PCR; TCRdb's version includes in-frame clones alone and lacks a portion of them. That table is the source of V, J and clone size, and D and trimming were worked out from the DNA. The table shows about 200,000 clones, with 70% to 80% occurring only once. The Seattle site enrolled patients during active infection and followed them longitudinally.

This sequence joins TRBV4-3 and TRBJ1-6, with D unclear. This TCR derives from a woman aged 40 to 55 with COVID-19, enrolled during active disease. Input material: peripheral blood. CDR3 sequence (DNA): TGCGCCAGCAGCCAAGAGAGTGTGACACCCAACTCGGATAATTCACCCCTCCACTTT. It encodes CASSQESVTPNSDNSPLHF.